Below, 24 T cell receptor beta chains from the same sample are listed, as sequenced in a study of blood T cell repertoires in COVID-19. Sequencing used immunoSEQ multiplex PCR; TCRdb keeps in-frame clones, though not all of them. In the table there are roughly 150,000 clones, 70% to 90% of which are singletons. The sample consisted of peripheral blood. The receptors originated from a woman older than 75 with COVID-19, enrolled during active disease.

The chain joins TRBV27 to TRBJ1-1; D gene unclear. Per the germline V gene, CDR1 is MNHEY and CDR2 is SMNVEV (reference sequence). This CDR3 is built from 14 residues. With 0 bases removed from V and 8 bases from J, the gap between germline ends came to 13 bases. This CDR3 is CASSLSPREAEAFF. As DNA, the CDR3 is TGTGCCAGCAGTTTATCGCCTCGGGAGGCCGAAGCTTTCTTT.

The chain recombines TRBV5-1 with TRBJ1-1; no firm D call. CDR3 size: 13 residues. Trimming stripped 3 bases from V and 4 bases from J, with 10 bases between. Germline V gene data show CDR1 as SGHRS and CDR2 as YFSETQ. CDR3 nucleotide sequence: TGCGCCAGCAGCTCCCGACAAGGCACTGAAGCTTTCTTT. This sequence encodes CASSSRQGTEAFF. Full variable domain (missing parts from reference TRBV5-1 and TRBJ1-1): KAGVTQTPRYLIKTRGQQVTLSCSPISGHRSVSWYQQTPGQGLQFLFEYFSETQRNKGNFPGRFSGRQFSNSRSEMNVSTLELGDSALYLCASSSRQGTEAFFGQGTRLTVV.

The CDR3 protein is CASSLEDRGKQSYNSPLHF. As DNA, the CDR3 is TGCGCCAGCAGTCTTGAAGACAGGGGAAAACAGTCCTATAATTCACCCCTCCACTTT. This chain joins TRBV23-1 and TRBJ1-6; 8 bases align to TRBD1. TRBV23-1 is an ORF; its function is uncertain. Trimming removed 4 bases from V and 1 base from J; junction bases left unmatched: 12. The CDR3 is 19 amino acids.

As to this clone: Relative to the germline gene, one junction end is altered; a read error may explain this. The chain joins TRBV5-4 to TRBJ2-7; tentative D call: TRBD1 (5 bases). Germline CDR1 reads SGHNT; CDR2 reads YYREEE (reference sequence). This CDR3 is 13 amino acids long. CDR3: CASSLAAQGLNVF. CDR3 in DNA: TGTGCCAGCAGCTTGGCCGCCCAGGGCCTTAATGTTTTC.

The rearrangement joins TRBV7-3 to TRBJ2-4; TRBD2 agrees at 7 bases. Germline V lookup: CDR1 SGHTA, CDR2 FQGTGA. After removal of 5 bases from V and 0 bases from J, the junction contained 4 bases not matched to a gene. The CDR3 extends over 15 amino acids. CDR3 in DNA: TGTGCCAGCAGCCTTAGCGGGTTAGCCAAAAACATTCAGTACTTC. It is translated as CASSLSGLAKNIQYF. Combining the CDR3 with reference TRBV7-3 and TRBJ2-4 gives the whole variable domain GAGVSQTPSNKVTEKGKYVELRCDPISGHTALYWYRQSLGQGPEFLIYFQGTGAADDSGLPNDRFFAVRPEGSVSTLKIQRTERGDSAVYLCASSLSGLAKNIQYFGAGTRLSVL.

The chain couples TRBV28 to TRBJ2-3; 8 nucleotides align to TRBD1. The J segment lost 1 base and the V segment lost 8 bases, leaving 11 bases of the junction unmatched. Germline V gene sequence: CDR1 MDHEN, CDR2 SYDVKM. There are 16 residues in the CDR3. CDR3 bases: TGTGCCAGCGGCCCCCCCCAGGGACAGGGCACAGATACGCAGTATTTT. Protein product: CASGPPQGQGTDTQYF.

The chain couples TRBV7-2 to TRBJ2-7; D remains ambiguous. This CDR3 is built from 13 residues. V was pared by 1 base and J by 3 bases, with 7 bases between. Germline CDR1 is SGHTA and CDR2 is FQGNSA. CDR3 nucleotides: TGTGCCAGCAGCTTAGTCGGGTTCTACGAGCAGTACTTC. Its translation is CASSLVGFYEQYF.

This rearrangement joins TRBV9 to TRBJ2-2, with a weak D call TRBD1 (6 bases). The CDR3 extends over 14 amino acids. Germline V gene data show CDR1 as SGDLS and CDR2 as YYNGEE. Trimming stripped 0 bases from V and 7 bases from J, with 10 bases between. In DNA form, the CDR3 reads TGTGCCAGCAGCGTAGCTACAGGGATCGGGGAGCTGTTTTTT. Encoded protein: CASSVATGIGELFF. The full variable domain, completed using reference TRBV9 and TRBJ2-2, is DSGVTQTPKHLITATGQRVTLRCSPRSGDLSVYWYQQSLDQGLQFLIQYYNGEERAKGNILERFSAQQFPDLHSELNLSSLELGDSALYFCASSVATGIGELFFGEGSRLTVL.

The chain combines TRBV5-5 with TRBJ2-1; D may be TRBD2 (6 bases). V was pared by 3 bases and J by 4 bases, with 14 bases between. The CDR3 has 15 residues. Per germline, CDR1 SGHKS and CDR2 YYEKEE (reference sequence). The CDR3, as DNA: TGTGCCAGCAGCTCTGCGGGACCGATATACAATGAGCAGTTCTTC. Translation gives CASSSAGPIYNEQFF.

The V gene is TRBV18, the J gene TRBJ1-1; TRBD1 matches 7 bases. V dropped 3 bases and J dropped 0; count of bases not matched to a gene: 4. CDR1 is KGHSH and CDR2 is LQKENI in the germline V gene. The CDR3 spans 15 residues. The DNA for the CDR3 is TGTGCCAGCTCACCTACGACAGGGTTGAACACTGAAGCTTTCTTT. Translating it yields CASSPTTGLNTEAFF.

The chain couples TRBV24-1 to TRBJ2-1; 16 bases match TRBD2. Germline assignment: CDR1 KGHDR and CDR2 SFDVKD. This CDR3 region has 17 residues. With 4 bases clipped from V and 8 bases from J, the junction kept 7 bases outside the gene matches. DNA for the CDR3: TGTGCCACCAGTGACCCGGGACTAGCGGGAGGGCTCGATGAGCAGTTCTTC. It codes for CATSDPGLAGGLDEQFF.

The chain is built from TRBV27 and TRBJ2-5; TRBD1 aligns across 9 bases. V lost 2 bases and J lost 5; bases outside the gene matches: 3. From germline, CDR1 is MNHEY and CDR2 SMNVEV (reference sequence). The CDR3 runs to 14 residues. The CDR3 DNA is TGTGCCAGCAGTTTAACAGGGGGCGCGGAGACCCAGTACTTC. It specifies CASSLTGGAETQYF.

This chain uses TRBV18 with TRBJ2-5; possibly TRBD2 for D (6 bases). CDR1 and CDR2 (germline): KGHSH, LQKENI. The V and J ends lost 2 bases and 6 bases respectively, with 16 bases between them. CDR3 length: 15 amino acids. Here the CDR3 reads CASSPTRLVGKTQYF. CDR3 DNA sequence: TGTGCCAGCTCACCAACCAGACTAGTTGGAAAGACCCAGTACTTC.

The rearrangement links TRBV4-3 to TRBJ1-1; tentative D call: TRBD1 (6 bases). Trimming pared 6 bases from V and 4 bases from J, leaving 15 bases between. Germline loops: CDR1 LGHNA, CDR2 YSLEER. The CDR3 contains 14 residues. DNA for the CDR3: TGCGCCAGCAGAAACAGGGTAACCGGCACTGAAGCTTTCTTT. Amino acid sequence: CASRNRVTGTEAFF.

V gene TRBV19 combines with J gene TRBJ1-2; D is possibly TRBD1 (6 bases). Trimming shortened V by 5 bases and J by 2 bases, and 9 bases separated the two germline ends. The CDR3 consists of 13 residues. Germline CDR1 LNHDA, CDR2 SQIVND (reference sequence). The chain's CDR3 is CASSPQGNYGYTF. CDR3 coding DNA: TGTGCCAGTAGTCCGCAGGGGAACTATGGCTACACCTTC.

This clone has just a few counts. V is TRBV9 and J is TRBJ2-7, with TRBD2 matching 10 bases. The germline V gene encodes CDR1 SGDLS and CDR2 YYNGEE. CDR3 size: 14 residues. The junction had 7 bases not matched to a gene; V was cut back by 3 bases and J by 7 bases. CDR3 coding DNA: TGTGCCAGCAGCGCTACTAGCGGGGCCGGGGAGCAGTACTTC. Amino acid sequence: CASSATSGAGEQYF.

This sequence joins TRBV18 and TRBJ1-2; 8 positions agree with TRBD1. The CDR3 has 13 residues. CDR1 and CDR2 (germline): KGHSH, LQKENI. Germline trimming cut 6 bases from V and 5 bases from J; bases unmatched to any gene: 5. DNA of the CDR3: TGTGCCAGCTCGTTAGACAGGGGATATGGCTACACCTTC. The encoded protein is CASSLDRGYGYTF.

V and J are TRBV28 and TRBJ1-4, with 8 positions matching TRBD1. There are 15 residues in the CDR3. V was clipped by 5 bases and J by 4 bases; unmatched bases: 6. The V gene's germline CDR1 is MDHEN and CDR2 SYDVKM. The CDR3 loop is CASSLQGAGNEKLFF. For the CDR3, the DNA is TGTGCCAGCAGTCTCCAGGGGGCGGGTAATGAAAAACTGTTTTTT.

This rearrangement joins TRBV7-3 to TRBJ2-6; D perhaps matches TRBD1 (5 bases). Trimming stripped 5 bases from V and 4 bases from J, with 15 bases between. The germline CDR1 and CDR2 sequences are SGHTA and FQGTGA. This CDR3 is built from 16 residues. The CDR3 loop is CASSPLQVSGANVLTF. The CDR3 nucleotides are TGTGCCAGCAGCCCCCTACAGGTCTCGGGGGCCAACGTCCTGACTTTC.

The gene calls are TRBV5-4 and TRBJ2-1; possible D gene TRBD2, 5 bases. V was clipped by 5 bases and J by 6 bases, with 15 bases between them. The CDR3 sequence is 14 residues long. CDR1 and CDR2 (germline): SGHNT, YYREEE (reference sequence). The CDR3 protein is CASRLGLAPNEQFF. CDR3 DNA: TGTGCCAGCAGATTAGGGCTAGCCCCCAATGAGCAGTTCTTC.

The chain uses TRBV12-3 or TRBV12-4 and TRBJ1-2; D perhaps matches TRBD1 (5 bases). The CDR3 has 13 residues. V was clipped by 6 bases and J by 3 bases, with 11 bases between them. CDR3 DNA: TGTGCCAGCAGCCTAGACAGCCACTATGGCTACACCTTC. It encodes CASSLDSHYGYTF.

The chain links TRBV5-6 to TRBJ1-1; D is uncertain. V lost 3 bases and J 1 base, leaving 10 bases between the germline ends. The germline V gene has CDR1 SGHDT and CDR2 YYEEEE. The CDR3 runs 14 residues. The CDR3 here is CASSSNDKNTEAFF. The CDR3 DNA follows: TGTGCCAGCAGCTCGAATGACAAGAACACTGAAGCTTTCTTT. Full variable domain (missing parts from reference TRBV5-6 and TRBJ1-1): DAGVTQSPTHLIKTRGQQVTLRCSPKSGHDTVSWYQQALGQGPQFIFQYYEEEERQRGNFPDRFSGHQFPNYSSELNVNALLLGDSALYLCASSSNDKNTEAFFGQGTRLTVV.

The V gene is TRBV27, the J gene TRBJ2-3, with TRBD1 matching over 7 bases. Germline V lookup: CDR1 MNHEY, CDR2 SMNVEV (reference sequence). The trim removed 7 bases at V and 4 bases at J, leaving 8 bases unmatched. The CDR3 totals 14 residues. As DNA, the CDR3 is TGTGCCAGCACCAGGGACAGAGACTCAGATACGCAGTATTTT. Translated: CASTRDRDSDTQYF.

The chain's CDR3 is CASTNRAAETQYF. The DNA of the CDR3 is TGTGCCAGCACCAACAGGGCGGCGGAGACCCAGTACTTC. The rearrangement links TRBV3-1 (or the pseudogene TRBV3-2) to TRBJ2-5; maybe TRBD1 (6 bases). Trimming shortened V by 7 bases and J by 5 bases, and 14 bases separated the two germline ends. Germline CDR1 reads LGHDT; CDR2 reads YNNKEL (reference sequence). The length of the CDR3 is 13 residues.